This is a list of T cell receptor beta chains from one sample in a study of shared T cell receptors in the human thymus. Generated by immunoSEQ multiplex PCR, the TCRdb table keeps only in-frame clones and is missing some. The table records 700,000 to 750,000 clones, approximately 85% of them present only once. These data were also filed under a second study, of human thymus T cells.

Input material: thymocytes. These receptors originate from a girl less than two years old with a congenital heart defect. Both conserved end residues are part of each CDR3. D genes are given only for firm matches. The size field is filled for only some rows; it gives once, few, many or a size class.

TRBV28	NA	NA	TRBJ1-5	CASRQGYSNQPQHF	TGTGCCAGCAGGCAGGGGTATAGCAATCAGCCCCAGCATTTT
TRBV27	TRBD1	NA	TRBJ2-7	CASSSTTGQGRNEQYF	TGTGCCAGCAGTTCAACGACAGGGCAAGGTCGCAACGAGCAGTACTTC
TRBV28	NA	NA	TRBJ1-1	CASSFIRLKAGRRAFF	TGTGCCAGCAGTTTTATACGACTTAAAGCGGGGCGTCGAGCTTTCTTT
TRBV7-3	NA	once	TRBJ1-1	CASSLTSGEDTEAFF	TGTGCCAGCAGCTTAACGAGCGGGGAGGACACTGAAGCTTTCTTT
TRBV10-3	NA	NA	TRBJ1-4	CAISESTEYSTNEKLFF	TGTGCCATCAGTGAGTCAACAGAATATTCAACTAATGAAAAACTGTTTTTT
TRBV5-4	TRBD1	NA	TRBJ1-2	CASSLTGVYGYTF	TGTGCCAGCAGTCTAACAGGGGTATATGGCTACACCTTC
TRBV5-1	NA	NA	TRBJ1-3	CASTETAPYSGNTIYF	TGCGCCAGCACGGAGACAGCGCCTTACTCTGGAAACACCATATATTTT
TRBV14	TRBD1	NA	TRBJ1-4	CASSHTQGGLATNEKLFF	TGTGCCAGCAGCCATACTCAGGGGGGCCTTGCAACTAATGAAAAACTGTTTTTT
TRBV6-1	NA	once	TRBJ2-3	CASISRSPADTQYF	TGTGCCAGCATCTCCCGGAGTCCCGCAGATACGCAGTATTTT
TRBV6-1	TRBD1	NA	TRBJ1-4	CASSDRGQEKLFF	TGTGCCAGCAGTGACAGGGGGCAGGAAAAACTGTTTTTT
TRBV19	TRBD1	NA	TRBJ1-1	CASSIIPRDRRNTEAFF	TGTGCCAGTAGTATAATCCCCCGGGACAGAAGGAACACTGAAGCTTTCTTT
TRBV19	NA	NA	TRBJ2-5	CASNGQQETQYF	TGTGCCAGTAATGGCCAACAAGAGACCCAGTACTTC
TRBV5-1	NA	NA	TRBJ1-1	CASSYLGQRGTEAFF	TGCGCCAGCAGTTACTTGGGTCAGCGGGGCACTGAAGCTTTCTTT
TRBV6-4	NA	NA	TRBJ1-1	CASSLSPGTSTEAFF	TGTGCCAGCAGCCTAAGTCCCGGGACAAGCACTGAAGCTTTCTTT